Below, one T cell receptor (beta chain) is given with its context. Its antigen has not been determined. No base qualities exist here, and no much larger clone lies one base off it. This record comes from a study of blood T cell repertoires in COVID-19 (TCRdb year 2020). Context from the whole study: The collaborator samples originated in the United States, Italy and Spain and spanned the acute and convalescent phases of COVID-19. The material from the prospective study consisted of cDNA or gDNA derived from T cells, B-cell-depleted T cells, or PBMCs. Subjects who had been exposed to COVID-19, were actively infected with it, or had recovered from it provided the deeply sampled blood TCRbeta repertoires that made up the dataset. The repertoires were made available in a free public database intended to serve as a resource for research on the immune response to SARS-CoV-2. The samples were drawn from the first 160 participants of the ongoing ImmuneRACE study and from 950 to 1,500 subjects provided by 6 global collaborators. Sample metadata almost always included a de-identified subject ID, COVID-19 status, age in years and sex. Where HLA class I and class II types were available, the types were taken from metadata supplied by the sample provider, not from assay-based typing. The full study reports these points: Clinical and demographic metadata were provided uncurated, with the amount varying by source and participant.

TCRbeta CDR3 regions were amplified from genomic DNA using the immunoSEQ Assay, a bias-controlled multiplex PCR. In the source study's methods: The number of nucleated cells in each sample was estimated from the amplification of reference gene primers within the assay. To quantify the absolute abundance of each unique TCRbeta CDR3 rearrangement, sequence reads were collapsed and filtered. For each sample, productive Simpson clonality was calculated as the square root of Simpson's diversity index across productive rearrangements. Entries here come from immuneACCESS through TCRdb and include only in-frame sequences with V and J called. Some clones fail to appear in such tables; in the studies checked, an unresolved V gene covers under half of the shortfall, and the cause of the remainder is unknown. V and J calls and clone size are copied from that table; D and trimming were computed from the DNA. The sample table records roughly 240,000 clones; roughly nine tenths of these occur just once. Around 1.5% of the sample is held by the ten biggest clonotypes.

Another Seattle source contributed samples from volunteer blood donors who had recovered from COVID-19. Whole blood was collected in K2EDTA tubes by collaborating institutions according to the institutions' own protocols. Collaborator samples were shipped for TCRbeta analysis as frozen whole blood, isolated PBMCs, or DNA extracted from either sample type. The CDR3, from cysteine to phenylalanine, totals 14 residues. Of all the DNA, just the CDR3 is kept, 42 bases in frame from base 1. Looking up the germline V gene (reference sequence) yields CDR1 SEHNR and CDR2 FQNEAQ. The trim is 0 bases for V and 9 bases for J, with a gap of 15 bases between the germline ends.

The V and J segments used are TRBV7-9 and TRBJ2-7, with the D gene too uncertain to name. The TCR originated in a woman aged 55-75 years who had recovered from COVID-19. The sample taken for sequencing was peripheral blood. The CDR3 sequence is CASSLATTTDRQYF. At the DNA level, the sequence is TGTGCCAGCAGCTTAGCGACGACAACAGACCGGCAGTACTTC. The CDR3 plus the reference TRBV7-9 and TRBJ2-7 genes for the other parts give the full variable domain: DTGVSQNPRHKITKRGQNVTFRCDPISEHNRLYWYRQTLGQGPEFLTYFQNEAQLEKSRLLSDRFSAERPKGSFSTLEIQRTEQGDSAMYLCASSLATTTDRQYFGPGTRLTVT.